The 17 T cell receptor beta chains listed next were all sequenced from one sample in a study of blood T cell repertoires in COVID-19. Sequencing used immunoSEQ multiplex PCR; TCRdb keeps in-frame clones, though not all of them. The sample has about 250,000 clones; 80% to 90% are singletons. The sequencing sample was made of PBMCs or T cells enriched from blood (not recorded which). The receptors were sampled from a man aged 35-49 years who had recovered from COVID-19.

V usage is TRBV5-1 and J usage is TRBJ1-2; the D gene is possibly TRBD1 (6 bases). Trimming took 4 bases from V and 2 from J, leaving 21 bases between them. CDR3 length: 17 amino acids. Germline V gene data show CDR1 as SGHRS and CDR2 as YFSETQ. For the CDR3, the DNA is TGCGCCAGCAGCCCCAGTGGGGGGGCGCGGGGAAACTATGGCTACACCTTC. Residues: CASSPSGGARGNYGYTF.

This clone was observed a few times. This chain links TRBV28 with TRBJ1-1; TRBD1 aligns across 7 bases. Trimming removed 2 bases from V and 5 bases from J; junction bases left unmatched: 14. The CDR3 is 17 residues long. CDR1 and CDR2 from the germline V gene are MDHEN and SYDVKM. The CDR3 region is CASSLEGGAGVRTEAFF. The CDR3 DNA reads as TGTGCCAGCAGTTTAGAAGGGGGCGCGGGTGTACGGACTGAAGCTTTCTTT.

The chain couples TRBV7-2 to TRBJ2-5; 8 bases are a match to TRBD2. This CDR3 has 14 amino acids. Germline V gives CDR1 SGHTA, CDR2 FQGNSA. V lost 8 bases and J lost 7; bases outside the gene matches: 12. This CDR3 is CASRREATLGTQYF. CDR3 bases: TGTGCCAGCCGGCGGGAGGCCACACTGGGGACCCAGTACTTC.

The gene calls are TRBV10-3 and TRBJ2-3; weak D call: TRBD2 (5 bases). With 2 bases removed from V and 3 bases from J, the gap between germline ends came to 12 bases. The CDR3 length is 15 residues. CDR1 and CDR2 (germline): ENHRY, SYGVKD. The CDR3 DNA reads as TGTGCCATCAGTGAGGTCGGGGTCGAGACAGATACGCAGTATTTT. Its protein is CAISEVGVETDTQYF.

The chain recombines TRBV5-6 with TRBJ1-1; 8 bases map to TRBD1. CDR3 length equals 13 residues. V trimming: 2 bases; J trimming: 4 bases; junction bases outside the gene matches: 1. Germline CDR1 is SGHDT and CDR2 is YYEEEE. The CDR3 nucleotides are TGTGCCAGCAGCTTTACAGGGGGCACTGAAGCTTTCTTT. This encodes CASSFTGGTEAFF.

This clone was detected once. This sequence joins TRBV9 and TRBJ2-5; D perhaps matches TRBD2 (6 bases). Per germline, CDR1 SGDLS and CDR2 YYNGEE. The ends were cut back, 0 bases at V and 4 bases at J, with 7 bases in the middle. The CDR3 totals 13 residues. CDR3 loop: CASSVGGVETQYF. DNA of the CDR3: TGTGCCAGCAGCGTAGGGGGGGTAGAGACCCAGTACTTC. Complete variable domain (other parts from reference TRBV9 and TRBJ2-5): DSGVTQTPKHLITATGQRVTLRCSPRSGDLSVYWYQQSLDQGLQFLIQYYNGEERAKGNILERFSAQQFPDLHSELNLSSLELGDSALYFCASSVGGVETQYFGPGTRLLVL.

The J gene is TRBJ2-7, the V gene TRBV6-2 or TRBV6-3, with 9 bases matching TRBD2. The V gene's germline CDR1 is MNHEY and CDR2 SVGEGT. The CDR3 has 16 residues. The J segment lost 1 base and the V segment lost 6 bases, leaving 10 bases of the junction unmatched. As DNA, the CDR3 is TGTGCCAGCAGCCCTACCTGGACTAGCGCTTCCTACGAGCAGTACTTC. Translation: CASSPTWTSASYEQYF.

The CDR3 protein is CASRQPGQGSEKLFF. In DNA, the CDR3 is TGCGCCAGCAGACAACCGGGACAGGGAAGTGAAAAACTGTTTTTT. The chain employs TRBV4-1 and TRBJ1-4; 9 nucleotides agree with TRBD1. Germline V lookup: CDR1 MGHRA, CDR2 YSYEKL. This CDR3 has 15 residues. The V and J ends lost 6 bases and 7 bases, in that order; junction bases with no gene match: 9.

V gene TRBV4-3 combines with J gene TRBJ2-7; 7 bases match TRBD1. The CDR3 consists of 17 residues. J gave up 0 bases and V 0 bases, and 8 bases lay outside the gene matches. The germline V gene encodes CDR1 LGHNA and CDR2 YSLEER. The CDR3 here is CASSQELQDRSSYEQYF. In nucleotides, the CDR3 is TGCGCCAGCAGCCAAGAGCTTCAGGACAGGAGCTCCTACGAGCAGTACTTC.

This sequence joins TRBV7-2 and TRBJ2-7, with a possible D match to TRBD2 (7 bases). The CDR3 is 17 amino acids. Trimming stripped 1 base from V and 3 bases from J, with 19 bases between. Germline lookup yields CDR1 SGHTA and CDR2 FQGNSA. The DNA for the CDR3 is TGTGCCAGCAGCTTAGACAGGGAAAGTGGGGACTACTACGAGCAGTACTTC. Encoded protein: CASSLDRESGDYYEQYF. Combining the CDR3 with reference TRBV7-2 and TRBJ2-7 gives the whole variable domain GAGVSQSPSNKVTEKGKDVELRCDPISGHTALYWYRQSLGQGLEFLIYFQGNSAPDKSGLPSDRFSAERTGGSVSTLTIQRTQQEDSAVYLCASSLDRESGDYYEQYFGPGTRLTVT.

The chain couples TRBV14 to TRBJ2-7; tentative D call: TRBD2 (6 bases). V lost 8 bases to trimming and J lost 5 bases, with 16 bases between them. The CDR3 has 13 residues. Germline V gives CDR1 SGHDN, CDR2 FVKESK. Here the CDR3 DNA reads TGTGCCAGCCAGAACTCTGGGGGGAACGAGCAGTACTTC. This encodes CASQNSGGNEQYF. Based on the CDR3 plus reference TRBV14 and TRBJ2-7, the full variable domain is EAGVTQFPSHSVIEKGQTVTLRCDPISGHDNLYWYRRVMGKEIKFLLHFVKESKQDESGMPNNRFLAERTGGTYSTLKVQPAELEDSGVYFCASQNSGGNEQYFGPGTRLTVT.

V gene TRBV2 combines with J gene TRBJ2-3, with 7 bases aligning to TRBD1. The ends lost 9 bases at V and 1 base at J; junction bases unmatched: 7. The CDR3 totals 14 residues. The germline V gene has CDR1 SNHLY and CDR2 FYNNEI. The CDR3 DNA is TGTGCCAGTAGAGCCCAGGGGGGCACAGATACGCAGTATTTT. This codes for CASRAQGGTDTQYF.

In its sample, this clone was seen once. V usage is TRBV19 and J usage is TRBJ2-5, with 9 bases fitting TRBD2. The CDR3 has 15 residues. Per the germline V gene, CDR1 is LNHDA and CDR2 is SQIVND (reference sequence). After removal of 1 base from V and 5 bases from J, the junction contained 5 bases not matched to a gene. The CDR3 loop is CASSIGAGGPETQYF. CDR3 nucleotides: TGTGCCAGTAGTATAGGTGCGGGGGGGCCGGAGACCCAGTACTTC.

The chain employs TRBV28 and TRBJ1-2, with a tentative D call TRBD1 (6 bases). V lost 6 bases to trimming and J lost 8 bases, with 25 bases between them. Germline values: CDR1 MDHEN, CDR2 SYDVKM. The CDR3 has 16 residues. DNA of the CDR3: TGTGCCAGCAGGTACCGAACCGGGACAAAAGGAGCAGGCTACACCTTC. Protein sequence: CASRYRTGTKGAGYTF.

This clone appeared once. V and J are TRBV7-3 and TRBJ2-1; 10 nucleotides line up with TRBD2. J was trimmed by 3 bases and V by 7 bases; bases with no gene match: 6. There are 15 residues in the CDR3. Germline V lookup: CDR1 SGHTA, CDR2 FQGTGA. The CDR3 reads CASTVSGGGYNEQFF. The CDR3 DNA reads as TGTGCCAGCACCGTGAGCGGGGGGGGCTACAATGAGCAGTTCTTC.

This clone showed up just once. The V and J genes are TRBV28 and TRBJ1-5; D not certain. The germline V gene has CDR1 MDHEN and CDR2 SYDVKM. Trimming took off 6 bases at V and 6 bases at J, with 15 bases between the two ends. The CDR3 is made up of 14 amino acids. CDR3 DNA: TGTGCCAGCAGCTCATCGTCCGAGTCTCAGCCCCAGCATTTT. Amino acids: CASSSSSESQPQHF.

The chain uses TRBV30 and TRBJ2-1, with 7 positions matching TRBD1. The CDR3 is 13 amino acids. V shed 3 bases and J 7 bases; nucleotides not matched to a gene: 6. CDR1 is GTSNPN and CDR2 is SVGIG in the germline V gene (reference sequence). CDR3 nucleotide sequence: TGTGCCTGGAGCCGGGGACAGCGAAATGAGCAGTTCTTC. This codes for CAWSRGQRNEQFF.